This T cell receptor beta chain was captured in a study of CD8+CD57+ T cells in acquired aplastic anemia. Study-wide results and caveats: In common between the patients and the controls were more than 25 CD8+ CDR3 sequences.

Trimming stripped 5 bases from V and 2 bases from J, with 8 bases between. The CDR3 runs 13 residues. The germline gives CDR1 LNHNV, CDR2 YYDKDF (reference sequence). It was genomic DNA that served as the template for profiling TCR beta VDJ and CDR3. TCRdb fed the reads into MiXCR, producing one record per CDR3 protein. The table includes some 170,000 distinct CDR3 sequences, 40% to 50% detected once. Patients picked for sequencing had shown CD8+CD57+ cell expansion detected by flow cytometry. The table lists this clonotype with many counts. Its antigen is still unknown. The sequence was obtained from a human donor with aplastic anemia. The V and J genes are TRBV15 and TRBJ2-3; no reliable D call. The sequencing sample was made of sorted CD4+, CD8+, or CD8+CD57+ T cells (not recorded which) from PBMCs. CDR3 coding DNA: TGTGCCACCAGCGTGCCCCTCACAGATACGCAGTATTTT. It yields the protein CATSVPLTDTQYF.